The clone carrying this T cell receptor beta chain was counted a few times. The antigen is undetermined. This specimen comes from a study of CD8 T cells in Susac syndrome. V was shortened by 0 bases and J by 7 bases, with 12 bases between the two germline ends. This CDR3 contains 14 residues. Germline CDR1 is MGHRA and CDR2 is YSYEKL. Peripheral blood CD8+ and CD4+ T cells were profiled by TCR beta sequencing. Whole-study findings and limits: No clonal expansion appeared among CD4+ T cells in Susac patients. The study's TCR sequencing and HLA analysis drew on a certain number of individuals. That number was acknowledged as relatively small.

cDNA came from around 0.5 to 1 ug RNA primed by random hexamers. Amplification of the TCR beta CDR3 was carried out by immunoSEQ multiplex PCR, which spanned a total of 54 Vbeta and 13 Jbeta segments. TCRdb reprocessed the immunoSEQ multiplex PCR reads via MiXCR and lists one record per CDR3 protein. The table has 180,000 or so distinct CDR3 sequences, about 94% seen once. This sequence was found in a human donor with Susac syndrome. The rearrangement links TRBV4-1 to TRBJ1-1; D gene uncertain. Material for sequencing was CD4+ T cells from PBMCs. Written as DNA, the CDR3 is TGCGCCAGCAGCCAAGATTTTGTCTGGATTGAAGCTTTCTTT. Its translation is CASSQDFVWIEAFF.